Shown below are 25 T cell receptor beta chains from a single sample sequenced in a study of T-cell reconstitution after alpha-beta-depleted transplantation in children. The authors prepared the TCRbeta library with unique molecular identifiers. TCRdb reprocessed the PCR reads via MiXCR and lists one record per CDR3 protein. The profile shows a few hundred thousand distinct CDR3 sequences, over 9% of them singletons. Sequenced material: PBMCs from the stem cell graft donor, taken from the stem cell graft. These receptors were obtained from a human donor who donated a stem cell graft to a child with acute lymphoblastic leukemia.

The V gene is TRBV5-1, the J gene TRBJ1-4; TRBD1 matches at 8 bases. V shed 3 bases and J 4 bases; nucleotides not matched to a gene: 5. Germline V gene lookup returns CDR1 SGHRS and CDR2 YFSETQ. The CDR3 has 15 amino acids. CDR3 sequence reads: CASSSGQGLNEKLFF. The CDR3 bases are TGCGCCAGCAGCTCCGGACAGGGCCTTAATGAAAAACTGTTTTTT.

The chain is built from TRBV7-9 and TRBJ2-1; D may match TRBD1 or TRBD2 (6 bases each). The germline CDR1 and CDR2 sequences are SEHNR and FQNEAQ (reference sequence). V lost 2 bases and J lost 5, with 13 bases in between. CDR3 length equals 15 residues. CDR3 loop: CASSLTGTSDNEQFF. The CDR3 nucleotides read TGTGCCAGCAGCTTAACAGGGACTTCCGACAATGAGCAGTTCTTC.

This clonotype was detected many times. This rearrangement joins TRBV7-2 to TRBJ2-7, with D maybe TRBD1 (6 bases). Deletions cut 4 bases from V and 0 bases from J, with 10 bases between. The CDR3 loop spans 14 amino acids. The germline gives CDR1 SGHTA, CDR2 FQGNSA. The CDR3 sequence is CASSSDSRSYEQYF. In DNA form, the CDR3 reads TGTGCCAGCAGCTCGGACAGCCGCTCCTACGAGCAGTACTTC. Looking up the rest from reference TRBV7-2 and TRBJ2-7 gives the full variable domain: GAGVSQSPSNKVTEKGKDVELRCDPISGHTALYWYRQSLGQGLEFLIYFQGNSAPDKSGLPSDRFSAERTGGSVSTLTIQRTQQEDSAVYLCASSSDSRSYEQYFGPGTRLTVT.

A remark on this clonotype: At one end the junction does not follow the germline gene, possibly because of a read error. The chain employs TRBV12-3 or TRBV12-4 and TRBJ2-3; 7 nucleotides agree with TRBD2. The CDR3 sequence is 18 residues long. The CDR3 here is CTSSSLSGTHLGPDTQYF. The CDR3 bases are TGTACCAGCAGTAGCCTAAGCGGGACCCACCTGGGACCAGATACGCAGTATTTT.

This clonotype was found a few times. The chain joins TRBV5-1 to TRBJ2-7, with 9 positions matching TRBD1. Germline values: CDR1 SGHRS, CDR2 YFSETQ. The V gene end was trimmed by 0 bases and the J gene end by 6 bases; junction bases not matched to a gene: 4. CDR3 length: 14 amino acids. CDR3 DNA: TGCGCCAGCAGCTTGGGACAGGGGGTAGTCGAGCAGTACTTC. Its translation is CASSLGQGVVEQYF. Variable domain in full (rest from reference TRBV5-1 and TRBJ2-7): KAGVTQTPRYLIKTRGQQVTLSCSPISGHRSVSWYQQTPGQGLQFLFEYFSETQRNKGNFPGRFSGRQFSNSRSEMNVSTLELGDSALYLCASSLGQGVVEQYFGPGTRLTVT.

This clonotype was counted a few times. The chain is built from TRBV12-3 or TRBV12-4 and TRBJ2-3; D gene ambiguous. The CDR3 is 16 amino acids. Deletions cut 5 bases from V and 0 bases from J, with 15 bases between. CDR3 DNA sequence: TGTGCCAGCAGTATAGGACGGGCCTCGAGCACAGATACGCAGTATTTT. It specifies CASSIGRASSTDTQYF.

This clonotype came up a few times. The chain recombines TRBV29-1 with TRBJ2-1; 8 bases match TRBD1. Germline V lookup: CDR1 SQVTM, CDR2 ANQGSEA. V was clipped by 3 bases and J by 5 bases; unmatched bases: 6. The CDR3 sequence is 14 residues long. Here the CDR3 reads CSVEAGQVNNEQFF. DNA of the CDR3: TGCAGCGTTGAGGCGGGACAGGTTAACAATGAGCAGTTCTTC.

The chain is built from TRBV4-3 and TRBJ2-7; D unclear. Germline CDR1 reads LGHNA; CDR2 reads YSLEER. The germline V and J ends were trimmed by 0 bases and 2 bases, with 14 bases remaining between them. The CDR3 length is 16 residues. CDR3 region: CASSQDRHESPYEQYF. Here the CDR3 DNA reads TGCGCCAGCAGCCAAGATCGCCATGAGAGTCCCTACGAGCAGTACTTC.

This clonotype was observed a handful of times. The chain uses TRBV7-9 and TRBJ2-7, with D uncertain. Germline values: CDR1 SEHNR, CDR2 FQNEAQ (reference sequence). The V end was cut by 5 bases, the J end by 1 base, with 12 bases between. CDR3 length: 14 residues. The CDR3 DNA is TGTGCCAGCAGCCCCTGGGATGAGTCCTACGAGCAGTACTTC. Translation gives CASSPWDESYEQYF.

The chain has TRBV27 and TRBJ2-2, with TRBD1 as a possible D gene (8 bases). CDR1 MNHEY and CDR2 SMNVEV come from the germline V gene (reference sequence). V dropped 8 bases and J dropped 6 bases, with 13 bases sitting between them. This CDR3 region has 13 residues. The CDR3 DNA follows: TGTGCCAGCGGACAGGGAGGGTCCGGGGAGCTGTTTTTT. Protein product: CASGQGGSGELFF.

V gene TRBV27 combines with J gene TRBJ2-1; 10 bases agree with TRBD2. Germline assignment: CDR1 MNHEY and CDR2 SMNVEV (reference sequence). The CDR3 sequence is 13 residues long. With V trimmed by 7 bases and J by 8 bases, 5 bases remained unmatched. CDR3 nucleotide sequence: TGTGCCAGCACCGCTAGCGGGAGTGATGAGCAGTTCTTC. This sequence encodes CASTASGSDEQFF.

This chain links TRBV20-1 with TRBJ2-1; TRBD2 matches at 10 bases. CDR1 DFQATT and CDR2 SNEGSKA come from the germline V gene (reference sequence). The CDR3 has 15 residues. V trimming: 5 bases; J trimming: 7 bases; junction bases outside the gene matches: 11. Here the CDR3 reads CSAPRTSGLENEQFF. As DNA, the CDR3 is TGCAGTGCTCCCCGGACTAGCGGATTGGAGAATGAGCAGTTCTTC.

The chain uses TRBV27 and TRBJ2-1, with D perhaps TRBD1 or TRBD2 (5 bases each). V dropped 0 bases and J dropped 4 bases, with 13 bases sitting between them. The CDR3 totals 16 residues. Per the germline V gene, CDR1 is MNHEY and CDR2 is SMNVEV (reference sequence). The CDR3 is CASSLSAGRLYNEQFF. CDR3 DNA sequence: TGTGCCAGCAGTTTATCCGCAGGGAGATTATACAATGAGCAGTTCTTC.

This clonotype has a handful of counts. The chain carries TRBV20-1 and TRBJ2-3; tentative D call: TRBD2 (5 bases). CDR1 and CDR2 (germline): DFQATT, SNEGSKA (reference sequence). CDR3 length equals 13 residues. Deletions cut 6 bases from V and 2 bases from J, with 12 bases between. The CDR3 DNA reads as TGCAGTGCCCCCCGGGAATTCACAGATACGCAGTATTTT. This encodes CSAPREFTDTQYF.

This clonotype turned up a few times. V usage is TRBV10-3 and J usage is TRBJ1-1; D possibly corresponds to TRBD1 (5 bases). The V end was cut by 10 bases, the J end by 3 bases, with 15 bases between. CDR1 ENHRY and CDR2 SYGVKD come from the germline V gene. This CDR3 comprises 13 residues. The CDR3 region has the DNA TGTGCCACCAGGGAGGACACCTACACTGAAGCTTTCTTT. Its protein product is CATREDTYTEAFF.

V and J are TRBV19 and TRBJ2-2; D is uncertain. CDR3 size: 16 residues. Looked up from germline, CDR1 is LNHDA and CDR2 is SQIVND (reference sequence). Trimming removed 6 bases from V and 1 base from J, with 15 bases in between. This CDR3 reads CASSLHWSENTGELFF. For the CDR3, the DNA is TGTGCCAGTAGCCTCCACTGGAGCGAGAACACCGGGGAGCTGTTTTTT.

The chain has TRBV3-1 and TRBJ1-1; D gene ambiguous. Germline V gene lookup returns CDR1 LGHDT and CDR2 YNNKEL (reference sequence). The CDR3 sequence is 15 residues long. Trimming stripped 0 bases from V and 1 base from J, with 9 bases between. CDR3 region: CASSQDWAGNTEAFF. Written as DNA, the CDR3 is TGTGCCAGCAGCCAAGATTGGGCTGGGAACACTGAAGCTTTCTTT.

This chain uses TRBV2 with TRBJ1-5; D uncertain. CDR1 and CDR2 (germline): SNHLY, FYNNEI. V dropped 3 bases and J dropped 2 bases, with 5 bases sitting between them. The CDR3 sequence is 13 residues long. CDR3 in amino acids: CASSDAGNQPQHF. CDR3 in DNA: TGTGCCAGCAGTGATGCGGGCAATCAGCCCCAGCATTTT.

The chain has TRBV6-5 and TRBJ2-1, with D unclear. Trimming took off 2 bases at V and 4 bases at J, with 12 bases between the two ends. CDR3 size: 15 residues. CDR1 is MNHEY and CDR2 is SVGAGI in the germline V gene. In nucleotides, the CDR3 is TGTGCCAGCAGTTACGGTGGCGGAATATACAATGAGCAGTTCTTC. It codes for CASSYGGGIYNEQFF.

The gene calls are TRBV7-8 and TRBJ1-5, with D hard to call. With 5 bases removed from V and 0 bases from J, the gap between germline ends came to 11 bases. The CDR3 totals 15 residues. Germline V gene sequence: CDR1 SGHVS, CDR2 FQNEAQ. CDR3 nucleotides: TGTGCCAGCAGCCAAGACCTGAGTAGCAATCAGCCCCAGCATTTT. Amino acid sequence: CASSQDLSSNQPQHF.

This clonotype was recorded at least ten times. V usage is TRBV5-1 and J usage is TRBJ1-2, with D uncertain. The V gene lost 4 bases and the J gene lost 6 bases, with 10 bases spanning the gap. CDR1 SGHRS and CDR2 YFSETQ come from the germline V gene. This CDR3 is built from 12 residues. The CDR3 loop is CASSPALDGYTF. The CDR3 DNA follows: TGCGCCAGCAGCCCGGCCCTTGATGGCTACACCTTC.

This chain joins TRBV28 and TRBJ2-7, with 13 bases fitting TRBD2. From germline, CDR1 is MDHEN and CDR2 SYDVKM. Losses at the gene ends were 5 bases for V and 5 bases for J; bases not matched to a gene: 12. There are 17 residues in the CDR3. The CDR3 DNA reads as TGTGCCAGCAGTAAACTAGCGGGAGGGCCACTCGTCCACGAGCAGTACTTC. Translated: CASSKLAGGPLVHEQYF. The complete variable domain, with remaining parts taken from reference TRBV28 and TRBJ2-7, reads DVKVTQSSRYLVKRTGEKVFLECVQDMDHENMFWYRQDPGLGLRLIYFSYDVKMKEKGDIPEGYSVSREKKERFSLILESASTNQTSMYLCASSKLAGGPLVHEQYFGPGTRLTVT.

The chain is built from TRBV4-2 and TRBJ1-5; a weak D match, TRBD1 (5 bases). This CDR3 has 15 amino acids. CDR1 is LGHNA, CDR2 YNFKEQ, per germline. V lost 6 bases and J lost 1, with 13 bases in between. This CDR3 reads CASRRNRNSNQPQHF. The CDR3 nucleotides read TGTGCCAGCAGACGTAACAGGAACAGCAATCAGCCCCAGCATTTT.

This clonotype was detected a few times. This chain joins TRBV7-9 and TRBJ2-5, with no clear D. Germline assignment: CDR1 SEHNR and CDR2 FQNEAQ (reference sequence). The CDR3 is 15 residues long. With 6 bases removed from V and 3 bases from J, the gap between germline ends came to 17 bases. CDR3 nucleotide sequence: TGTGCCAGCAGATCCCTTGGCCCCTCAAAAGAGACCCAGTACTTC. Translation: CASRSLGPSKETQYF.

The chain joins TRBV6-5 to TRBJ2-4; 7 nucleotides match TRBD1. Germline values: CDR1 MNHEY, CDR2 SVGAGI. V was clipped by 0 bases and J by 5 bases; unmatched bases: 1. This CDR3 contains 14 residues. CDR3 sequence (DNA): TGTGCCAGCAGTTACTCGACAGGGCAAAACATTCAGTACTTC. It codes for CASSYSTGQNIQYF.